Described below is a single TCR beta chain sequence and its context. The data belong to a study of T cell changes during pregnancy in multiple sclerosis. The protocol was immunoSEQ multiplex PCR, while the TCRdb copy is restricted to in-frame clones and leaves out a portion. This repertoire shows 45,000 to 60,000 clones, just over 90% found once; its top ten account for less than 0.4%. The CDR3 consists of 14 residues. V shed 3 bases and J 5 bases; nucleotides not matched to a gene: 7. Germline loops: CDR1 SGDLS, CDR2 YYNGEE. The clonotype comes from a female donor with multiple sclerosis, enrolled in a pregnancy study. This chain joins TRBV9 and TRBJ2-5, with 7 positions matching TRBD2. The sample in question was CD4+ T cells from peripheral blood mononuclear cells, obtained before pregnancy. The CDR3 spells CASSARLAGETQYF. The CDR3 DNA sequence: TGTGCCAGCAGCGCGCGACTAGCTGGCGAGACCCAGTACTTC.